These T cell receptor beta chains were read from a single sample in a study of cytomegalovirus exposure and HLA in healthy donors. Data came from immunoSEQ multiplex PCR; TCRdb stores just in-frame clones and leaves some out. The table records roughly 180,000 clones, just under 80% of them present only once. The sample consisted of PBMCs. These receptors originate from a female donor in good health and CMV-seronegative. CDR3s include the opening cysteine and the closing phenylalanine or tryptophan. Each record gives: clone size, J gene, V gene, CDR3 length, D gene, CDR3 protein, CDR3 DNA. D genes are given only for firm matches. For some rows the clone size is stated as once, few or many, or as a class when expanded; others skip it.

NA TRBJ2-5 TRBV6-6 16 TRBD2 CASSPEAGGLVETQYF TGTGCCAGCAGTCCCGAGGCGGGGGGGCTGGTAGAGACCCAGTACTTC
NA TRBJ1-2 TRBV7-8 13 NA CASSLEGREGYTF TGTGCCAGCAGCTTAGAGGGGAGGGAGGGCTACACCTTC
NA TRBJ2-3 TRBV25-1 12 NA CASTGSTDTQYF TGTGCCAGTACCGGTAGCACAGATACGCAGTATTTT
NA TRBJ2-7 TRBV6-5 12 NA CASSEARYEQYF TGTGCCAGCAGTGAAGCGAGGTACGAGCAGTACTTC
NA TRBJ2-1 TRBV11-2 16 NA CASRIPGQRAIGEQFF TGTGCCAGCAGGATTCCGGGACAGCGGGCAATTGGTGAGCAGTTCTTC
NA TRBJ2-1 TRBV19 16 TRBD2 CASSPRLAGGDNEQFF TGTGCCAGTAGTCCCCGGCTAGCGGGAGGGGATAATGAGCAGTTCTTC
NA TRBJ1-1 TRBV9 16 TRBD1 CASSKGQGAMNTEAFF TGTGCCAGCAGCAAAGGACAGGGCGCGATGAACACTGAAGCTTTCTTT
NA TRBJ1-1 TRBV2 18 TRBD1 CASSEVRDRGTMNTEAFF TGTGCCAGCAGTGAAGTCCGGGACAGGGGTACCATGAACACTGAAGCTTTCTTT
few TRBJ1-6 TRBV2 14 NA CASSRQTYNSPLHF TGTGCCAGCAGCCGACAGACCTATAATTCACCCCTCCACTTT
NA TRBJ2-7 TRBV18 15 TRBD2 CASSLLAGIPYEQYF TGTGCCAGCTCATTACTAGCGGGAATACCCTACGAGCAGTACTTC
NA TRBJ2-7 TRBV6-6 12 TRBD1 CAIGQGAYEQYF TGTGCCATCGGACAGGGGGCATACGAGCAGTACTTC
once TRBJ2-7 TRBV12-5 15 NA CASATLTGDSYEQYF TGTGCTAGTGCCACCCTGACAGGCGATTCCTACGAGCAGTACTTC
NA TRBJ2-5 TRBV10-3 12 TRBD2 CATSGREETQYF TGTGCCACTAGCGGGAGAGAGGAGACCCAGTACTTC
NA TRBJ2-7 TRBV11-2 12 NA CASSLRWYEQYF TGTGCCAGCAGCCTACGGTGGTACGAGCAGTACTTC
NA TRBJ2-7 TRBV20-1 11 NA CSALQVYEQYF TGCAGTGCCTTACAGGTCTACGAGCAGTACTTC
NA TRBJ2-3 TRBV6-5 15 NA CASSYSAGSTDTQYF TGTGCCAGCAGTTACTCGGCAGGGTCGACAGATACGCAGTATTTT
NA TRBJ2-1 TRBV11-2 18 TRBD2 CASSSGTSGTFSYNEQFF TGTGCCAGCAGCTCGGGGACTAGCGGGACCTTCTCCTACAATGAGCAGTTCTTC
few TRBJ2-3 TRBV10-3 16 NA CAISEPDTTSTDTQYF TGTGCCATCAGTGAACCGGACACTACTAGCACAGATACGCAGTATTTT
NA TRBJ1-1 TRBV7-9 15 NA CASSLSQDGGTEAFF TGTGCCAGCAGCCTATCACAGGATGGTGGCACTGAAGCTTTCTTT
NA TRBJ2-1 TRBV5-1 17 TRBD2 CASSSGLAVTSYNEQFF TGCGCCAGCAGCTCGGGACTAGCGGTAACTTCCTACAATGAGCAGTTCTTC
NA TRBJ1-5 TRBV19 16 NA CASSPSELYSNQPQHF TGTGCCAGTAGTCCCTCGGAGCTCTATAGCAATCAGCCCCAGCATTTT
NA TRBJ1-2 TRBV9 15 NA CASSSSRDFGYGYTF TGTGCCAGCAGCTCGAGCAGGGATTTCGGCTATGGCTACACCTTC
NA TRBJ2-7 TRBV7-6 16 NA CASSSTTGRTSYEQYF TGTGCCAGCAGCTCTACGACAGGTCGCACCTCCTACGAGCAGTACTTC
NA TRBJ2-7 TRBV30 18 TRBD1 CAWSVQGQGARRSYEQYF TGTGCCTGGAGTGTACAGGGACAGGGGGCGCGGAGGTCCTACGAGCAGTACTTC
NA TRBJ1-1 TRBV7-9 14 TRBD1 CASSSGTDKLKAFF TGTGCCAGCAGCTCCGGGACAGACAAACTGAAAGCTTTCTTT
NA TRBJ1-1 TRBV28 16 TRBD1 CASSSGGQADHTEAFF TGTGCCAGCAGTTCGGGGGGACAGGCGGACCACACTGAAGCTTTCTTT
NA TRBJ1-2 TRBV20-1 11 NA CTGGTDYGYTF TGCACCGGAGGGACGGATTATGGCTACACCTTC
NA TRBJ2-3 TRBV28 11 NA CASRSTDTQYF TGTGCCAGCAGATCAACAGATACGCAGTATTTT
NA TRBJ2-7 TRBV29-1 13 NA CSVDSTGGTQQYF TGCAGCGTTGATAGTACGGGCGGGACTCAACAGTACTTC
NA TRBJ2-7 TRBV29-1 14 NA CSVAQGRALHEQYF TGCAGCGTTGCCCAAGGCAGGGCTCTACACGAGCAGTACTTC
NA TRBJ2-1 TRBV4-2 12 NA CASSQDRDEQFF TGTGCCAGCAGCCAAGATCGTGATGAGCAGTTCTTC
NA TRBJ1-1 TRBV5-1 12 NA CASSLVRGSTFF TGCGCCAGCAGCTTGGTAAGGGGCTCGACTTTCTTT
NA TRBJ2-1 TRBV30 13 TRBD2 CARTSGSNNEQFF TGTGCCCGGACTAGCGGGTCGAACAATGAGCAGTTCTTC
NA TRBJ2-1 TRBV2 16 NA CASSEYLSGSYNEQFF TGTGCCAGCAGTGAATACCTGTCGGGCTCCTACAATGAGCAGTTCTTC
NA TRBJ2-3 TRBV7-3 16 TRBD2 CASSLTVTSGLDTQYF TGTGCCAGCAGCTTAACCGTGACTAGCGGCCTAGATACGCAGTATTTT
NA TRBJ2-3 TRBV15 12 NA CATSRPAGTQYF TGTGCCACCAGCAGACCGGCGGGGACGCAGTATTTT
once TRBJ2-7 TRBV30 17 NA CAWISSPGASGSYEQYF TGTGCCTGGATTTCTTCCCCCGGAGCCTCGGGCTCCTACGAGCAGTACTTC
once TRBJ2-1 TRBV6-1 17 NA CASSEEVWQGTNNEQFF TGTGCCAGCAGTGAAGAGGTATGGCAGGGGACGAACAATGAGCAGTTCTTC
NA TRBJ2-7 TRBV7-9 16 TRBD2 CSSSGRREGRSYEQYF TGTTCCAGCAGCGGACGTAGGGAGGGACGGTCCTACGAGCAGTACTTC
NA TRBJ2-7 TRBV2 19 TRBD2 CASSGPRVVGLAGVHEQYF TGTGCCAGCAGTGGCCCCCGGGTTGTCGGACTAGCGGGAGTCCACGAGCAGTACTTC